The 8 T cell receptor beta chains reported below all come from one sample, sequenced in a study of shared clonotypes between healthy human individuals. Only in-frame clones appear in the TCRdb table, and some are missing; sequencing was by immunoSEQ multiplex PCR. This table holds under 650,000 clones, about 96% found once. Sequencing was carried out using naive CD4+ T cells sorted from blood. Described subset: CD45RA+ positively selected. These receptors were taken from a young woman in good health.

The CDR3: CASSFVSGNTGELFF. Here the CDR3 DNA reads TGCGCCAGCAGCTTTGTATCGGGTAACACCGGGGAGCTGTTTTTT. This sequence joins TRBV5-1 and TRBJ2-2; D call uncertain. The CDR3 has 15 amino acids. The V end was cut by 2 bases, the J end by 2 bases, with 10 bases between. Germline V CDR1 and CDR2: SGHRS, YFSETQ. The full variable domain, in which reference TRBV5-1 and TRBJ2-2 provide the parts outside the CDR3, is KAGVTQTPRYLIKTRGQQVTLSCSPISGHRSVSWYQQTPGQGLQFLFEYFSETQRNKGNFPGRFSGRQFSNSRSEMNVSTLELGDSALYLCASSFVSGNTGELFFGEGSRLTVL.

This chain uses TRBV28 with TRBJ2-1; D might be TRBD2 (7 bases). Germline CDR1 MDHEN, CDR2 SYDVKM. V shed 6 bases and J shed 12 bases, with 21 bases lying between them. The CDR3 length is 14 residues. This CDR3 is CASRAVGRGGAQFF. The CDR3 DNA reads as TGTGCCAGCAGGGCCGTGGGGCGCGGGGGCGCGCAGTTCTTC.

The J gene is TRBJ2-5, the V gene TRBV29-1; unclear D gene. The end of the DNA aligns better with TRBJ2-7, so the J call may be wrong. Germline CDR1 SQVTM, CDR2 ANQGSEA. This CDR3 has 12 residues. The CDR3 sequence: CSVARDSYEQYF. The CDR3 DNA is TGCAGCGTCGCCCGAGATTCCTACGAGCAGTACTTC.

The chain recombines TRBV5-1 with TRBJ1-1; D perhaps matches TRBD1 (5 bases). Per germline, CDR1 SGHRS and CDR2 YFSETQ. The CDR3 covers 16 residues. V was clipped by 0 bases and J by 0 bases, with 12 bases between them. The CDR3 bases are TGCGCCAGCAGCTTGGCCGGGACGTTCATGAACACTGAAGCTTTCTTT. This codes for CASSLAGTFMNTEAFF.

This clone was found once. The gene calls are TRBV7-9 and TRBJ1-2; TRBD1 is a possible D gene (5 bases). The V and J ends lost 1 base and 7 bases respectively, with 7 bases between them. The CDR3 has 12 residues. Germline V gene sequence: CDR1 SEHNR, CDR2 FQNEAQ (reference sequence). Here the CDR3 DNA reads TGTGCCAGCAGCTTAGGACAGATTGGCTACACCTTC. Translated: CASSLGQIGYTF.

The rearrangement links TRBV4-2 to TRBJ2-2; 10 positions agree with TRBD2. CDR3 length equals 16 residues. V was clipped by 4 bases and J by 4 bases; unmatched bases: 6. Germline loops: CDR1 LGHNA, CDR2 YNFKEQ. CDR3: CASSPGLALFTGELFF. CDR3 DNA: TGTGCCAGCAGCCCGGGACTAGCGTTATTCACCGGGGAGCTGTTTTTT.

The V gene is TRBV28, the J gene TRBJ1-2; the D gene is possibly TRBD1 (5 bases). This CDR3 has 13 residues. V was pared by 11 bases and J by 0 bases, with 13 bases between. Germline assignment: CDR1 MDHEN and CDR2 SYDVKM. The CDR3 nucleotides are TGTGCCTCCCTGGGACCGCCTAACTATGGCTACACCTTC. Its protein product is CASLGPPNYGYTF.

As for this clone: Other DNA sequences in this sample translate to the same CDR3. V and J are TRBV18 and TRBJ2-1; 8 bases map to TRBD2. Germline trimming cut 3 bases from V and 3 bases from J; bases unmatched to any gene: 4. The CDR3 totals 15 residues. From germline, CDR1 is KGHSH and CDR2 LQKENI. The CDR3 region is CASSPSGTSYNEQFF. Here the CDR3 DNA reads TGTGCCAGCTCACCCTCCGGGACTAGCTACAATGAGCAGTTCTTC.